Shown below are 24 T cell receptor beta chains from a single sample sequenced in a study of neoadjuvant anti-PD-1 for oral cavity cancer. Sample time point: after neoadjuvant nivolumab, at surgical resection. Assay: immunoSEQ multiplex PCR; the TCRdb copy retains only in-frame clones and omits some. The table lists about 37,000 clones, roughly two fifths of them singletons. Material: tumor tissue, obtained after nivolumab (anti-PD-1) treatment. The source is a person between 40 and 80 years old with oral cavity squamous cell carcinoma.

This chain joins TRBV9 and TRBJ2-2; the D is unclear. The germline V gene encodes CDR1 SGDLS and CDR2 YYNGEE. Between the trimmed V and J ends, which lost 3 bases and 6 bases, there was a span of 12 bases. The CDR3 totals 14 residues. The CDR3 DNA sequence: TGTGCCAGCAGCGACCCTAGGGTGCCCGGGGAGCTGTTTTTT. This gives the protein CASSDPRVPGELFF.

The rearrangement links TRBV18 to TRBJ2-3, with 7 bases matching TRBD1. This CDR3 comprises 16 residues. Germline V gene lookup returns CDR1 KGHSH and CDR2 LQKENI. The junction had 13 bases not matched to a gene; V was cut back by 4 bases and J by 6 bases. The CDR3 reads CASSRMTGQRGDTQYF. CDR3 in DNA: TGTGCCAGCTCACGGATGACGGGACAGCGAGGGGATACGCAGTATTTT.

This chain links TRBV20-1 with TRBJ2-7; D remains ambiguous. The CDR3 has 10 residues. Germline values: CDR1 DFQATT, CDR2 SNEGSKA (reference sequence). The V end lost 5 bases, the J end lost 3 bases, and 5 bases lay between the germline ends. The CDR3 spells CSAGNYEQYF. CDR3 DNA sequence: TGCAGTGCTGGAAACTACGAGCAGTACTTC.

In DNA form, the CDR3 reads TGTGCCAGCATTAACAGGGGGCGAGAAAAACTGTTTTTT. It yields the protein CASINRGREKLFF. The gene calls are TRBV6-1 and TRBJ1-4; the match to TRBD1 covers 9 bases. The germline V gene has CDR1 MNHNS and CDR2 SASEGT. V was pared by 7 bases and J by 8 bases, with 5 bases of the junction left unmatched. The CDR3 runs to 13 residues.

This clone has only a few counts. The chain uses TRBV30 and TRBJ1-4; 8 nucleotides agree with TRBD1. The CDR3 length is 16 residues. Germline CDR1 GTSNPN, CDR2 SVGIG (reference sequence). The V and J ends lost 0 bases and 7 bases, in that order; junction bases with no gene match: 10. The CDR3 loop is CAWSVGGRGRGEKLFF. The DNA of the CDR3 is TGTGCCTGGAGTGTAGGGGGCAGGGGGCGCGGTGAAAAACTGTTTTTT.

This rearrangement joins TRBV19 to TRBJ1-5, with 8 bases fitting TRBD1. Germline V gene sequence: CDR1 LNHDA, CDR2 SQIVND (reference sequence). The CDR3 covers 15 residues. The J segment lost 2 bases and the V segment lost 4 bases, leaving 4 bases of the junction unmatched. Here the CDR3 reads CASSKGQVGNQPQHF. CDR3 bases: TGTGCCAGTAGTAAGGGACAGGTCGGCAATCAGCCCCAGCATTTT.

This chain uses TRBV5-6 with TRBJ2-3; TRBD1 is a possible D gene (7 bases). Germline V gene sequence: CDR1 SGHDT, CDR2 YYEEEE. This CDR3 is built from 15 residues. Trimming took 3 bases from V and 5 from J, leaving 16 bases between them. The CDR3 coding sequence is TGTGCCAGCAGCTCCCCAGGGGGGCTAGGAGATACGCAGTATTTT. Its protein product is CASSSPGGLGDTQYF.

This clone showed up just a few times. V gene TRBV29-1 combines with J gene TRBJ1-1, with D uncertain. CDR3 length: 13 amino acids. The V gene lost 6 bases and the J gene lost 8 bases, with 19 bases spanning the gap. From germline, CDR1 is SQVTM and CDR2 ANQGSEA. CDR3 residues: CSVIRTPRSEAFF. As DNA, the CDR3 is TGCAGCGTGATTCGGACCCCTCGGTCGGAAGCTTTCTTT.

This clone occurred many times. The chain links TRBV25-1 to TRBJ1-2; TRBD1 is a possible D gene (5 bases). V was pared by 4 bases and J by 9 bases, with 15 bases between. Germline CDR1 is MGHDK and CDR2 is SYGVNS. The CDR3 has 13 residues. The CDR3: CASSGPRTWSYTF. CDR3 DNA sequence: TGTGCCAGCAGTGGCCCCCGGACATGGAGCTACACCTTC.

This clone was seen at least ten times. This chain connects TRBV14 to TRBJ1-4; tentative D call: TRBD1 (5 bases). Deletions cut 1 base from V and 7 bases from J, with 16 bases between. This CDR3 is built from 16 residues. Per the germline V gene, CDR1 is SGHDN and CDR2 is FVKESK. For the CDR3, the DNA is TGTGCCAGCAGCCAAGCCAGGGTAGGAGGAGGTGAAAAACTGTTTTTT. Amino acid sequence: CASSQARVGGGEKLFF.

The chain joins TRBV6-5 to TRBJ2-7; no firm D call. The CDR3 consists of 11 residues. V lost 2 bases to trimming and J lost 4 bases, with 3 bases between them. Germline assignment: CDR1 MNHEY and CDR2 SVGAGI. CDR3 protein: CASSYIYEQYF. The CDR3 DNA is TGTGCCAGCAGTTACATTTACGAGCAGTACTTC.

This clone was seen more than once but under ten times. V is TRBV29-1 and J is TRBJ2-7; the D call may be TRBD1 or TRBD2 (5 bases each). The CDR3 consists of 12 residues. Trimming took 6 bases from V and 2 from J, leaving 11 bases between them. Germline V gene lookup returns CDR1 SQVTM and CDR2 ANQGSEA. The DNA of the CDR3 is TGCAGCGTCCGGGACGGAACCTACGAGCAGTACTTC. Protein sequence: CSVRDGTYEQYF.

This clone was seen ten or more times. This sequence joins TRBV6-5 and TRBJ2-5; 11 bases agree with TRBD2. The ends lost 4 bases at V and 0 bases at J; junction bases unmatched: 1. The germline CDR1 and CDR2 sequences are MNHEY and SVGAGI. The CDR3 length is 15 residues. As DNA, the CDR3 is TGTGCCAGCAGTTTAGCGGGGGGGAACCAAGAGACCCAGTACTTC. This translates into CASSLAGGNQETQYF.

The V call is TRBV27, the J call TRBJ1-1, with TRBD1 matching over 7 bases. CDR3 length: 14 amino acids. Germline lookup yields CDR1 MNHEY and CDR2 SMNVEV (reference sequence). The V gene end was trimmed by 3 bases and the J gene end by 0 bases; junction bases not matched to a gene: 1. The CDR3 region has the DNA TGTGCCAGCAGTTTTGGACAGGTGAACACTGAAGCTTTCTTT. Its translation: CASSFGQVNTEAFF.

The rearrangement links TRBV5-1 to TRBJ1-2; no clear D. CDR1 is SGHRS, CDR2 YFSETQ, per germline. Trimming pared 5 bases from V and 1 base from J, leaving 12 bases between. The CDR3 has 14 amino acids. As DNA, the CDR3 is TGCGCCAGCAGGGGAGACCAGTTTAACTATGGCTACACCTTC. Protein product: CASRGDQFNYGYTF.

The rearrangement joins TRBV5-1 to TRBJ2-5; D may be TRBD1 or TRBD2 (5 bases each). CDR3 length equals 16 residues. CDR1 and CDR2 (germline): SGHRS, YFSETQ. V was clipped by 4 bases and J by 1 base, with 17 bases between them. The CDR3 DNA follows: TGCGCCAGCAGCCGGAACGGGGCAGGGATCCAAGAGACCCAGTACTTC. It encodes CASSRNGAGIQETQYF.

The chain is built from TRBV27 and TRBJ1-2, with D hard to call. The CDR3 has 14 amino acids. V was shortened by 5 bases and J by 7 bases, with 17 bases between the two germline ends. The germline V gene encodes CDR1 MNHEY and CDR2 SMNVEV (reference sequence). The CDR3: CASSPPDGVSGYTF. CDR3 DNA: TGTGCCAGCAGTCCTCCGGACGGGGTTTCTGGCTACACCTTC.

V usage is TRBV10-2 and J usage is TRBJ1-2; no reliable D call. CDR3 length: 14 residues. V gave up 0 bases and J gave up 4 bases, with 9 bases separating them. Per germline, CDR1 WSHSY and CDR2 SAAADI. The CDR3 is CASSESRQSYGYTF. CDR3 in DNA: TGCGCCAGCAGTGAGTCGAGGCAGAGCTATGGCTACACCTTC.

The chain joins TRBV9 to TRBJ2-7; the match to TRBD1 covers 12 bases. The CDR3 length is 15 residues. In germline, CDR1 is SGDLS, CDR2 YYNGEE. After removal of 0 bases from V and 4 bases from J, the junction contained 2 bases not matched to a gene. The DNA of the CDR3 is TGTGCCAGCAGCGTAGAGGGACAGGGGGCGTACGAGCAGTACTTC. It translates to CASSVEGQGAYEQYF.

This clone was seen a few times. The J gene is TRBJ2-1, the V gene TRBV29-1; D is ambiguous. The V end lost 7 bases, the J end lost 3 bases, and 10 bases lay between the germline ends. CDR1 SQVTM and CDR2 ANQGSEA come from the germline V gene. The CDR3 runs 12 residues. This CDR3 is CSALPNYNEQFF. In DNA form, the CDR3 reads TGCAGCGCCCTGCCCAACTACAATGAGCAGTTCTTC.

V usage is TRBV6-5 and J usage is TRBJ1-1; D unclear. V lost 0 bases and J 0 bases, leaving 8 bases between the germline ends. The CDR3 loop spans 15 amino acids. In germline, CDR1 is MNHEY, CDR2 SVGAGI. In DNA form, the CDR3 reads TGTGCCAGCAGTTACTCTGCAGATATGAACACTGAAGCTTTCTTT. This gives the protein CASSYSADMNTEAFF.

This rearrangement joins TRBV7-2 to TRBJ2-1; 7 positions agree with TRBD2. The V segment lost 0 bases and the J segment 3 bases; nucleotides outside the gene matches: 5. Germline V gives CDR1 SGHTA, CDR2 FQGNSA. This CDR3 is built from 16 residues. The CDR3 spells CASSLARLADYNEQFF. CDR3 coding DNA: TGTGCCAGCAGCTTAGCGAGGCTAGCGGACTACAATGAGCAGTTCTTC.

This clone occurred a few times. This chain links TRBV10-3 with TRBJ2-2, with D unresolved. CDR1 is ENHRY, CDR2 SYGVKD, per germline. The CDR3 sequence is 14 residues long. The V and J ends lost 2 bases and 4 bases respectively, with 8 bases between them. This chain's CDR3 is CAISEGRFTGELFF. CDR3 sequence (DNA): TGTGCCATCAGTGAGGGAAGGTTCACCGGGGAGCTGTTTTTT.

This clone is medium-sized in the sample. The J gene is TRBJ1-1, the V gene TRBV27, with D possibly being TRBD1 (5 bases). The CDR3 has 14 residues. Trimming took off 3 bases at V and 1 base at J, with 9 bases between the two ends. Germline V gene sequence: CDR1 MNHEY, CDR2 SMNVEV (reference sequence). As DNA, the CDR3 is TGTGCCAGCAGTTTGTGGGGGTCGAACACTGAAGCTTTCTTT. It codes for CASSLWGSNTEAFF.